This T cell receptor (beta chain) was recorded in a study of T-cell memory formation after mild COVID-19. Study overall: TCR clusters largely stayed donor specific. General study points: Researchers could not confirm that second-wave clones peaking on day 37 targeted SARS-CoV-2. Pre-infection memory showed some responding clones, and this suggested that cross-reactive memory joined.

This clonotype has just a few counts. Its antigen is currently unknown. This CDR3 region has 14 residues. Germline assignment: CDR1 DFQATT and CDR2 SNEGSKA (reference sequence). Trimming removed 2 bases from V and 0 bases from J, with 9 bases in between. TCRdb passed the 5' RACE reads through MiXCR, listing each CDR3 protein once. Among under 450,000 distinct CDR3 sequences listed, about 25% were seen once. The origin of this receptor is an adult woman who had mild COVID-19 (a few samples of this study predate the infection). Cell type and time point are not known. The specimen sequenced was PBMCs or a T cell subset sorted from them (not recorded which). The V and J genes are TRBV20-1 and TRBJ2-3; the D gene is possibly TRBD2 (6 bases). CDR3 sequence (DNA): TGCAGTGCTAGAACGACTAGAAGCACAGATACGCAGTATTTT. This translates into CSARTTRSTDTQYF.